These T cell receptor beta chains were read from a single sample in a study of neoadjuvant nivolumab and ipilimumab in lung cancer. TCRdb's copy holds only in-frame clones and misses some; the assay was immunoSEQ multiplex PCR. Of 7,000 to 9,500 clones listed, 89% are singletons. The sample consisted of tumor tissue, taken after neoadjuvant nivolumab, alone or with ipilimumab, at or shortly before surgery. All receptors derive from an adult with non-small cell lung cancer. Some clones in this sample may be carry-over from other donors' samples. Each CDR3 is given with its conserved first and last residue. The D gene is left open where the match is weak.

len,d_gene,v_gene,j_gene,CDR3aa
14,TRBD2,TRBV27,TRBJ2-7,CASSFRAGGYEQYF
16,TRBD2,TRBV11-2,TRBJ2-3,CASSRSGEGKTDTQYF
16,NA,TRBV27,TRBJ1-1,CASSFRRGRMNTEAFF
16,NA,TRBV4-2,TRBJ2-3,CASSLSPGLNTDTQYF
14,NA,TRBV4-3,TRBJ2-2,CASSHGVVTGELFF
16,TRBD2,TRBV4-2,TRBJ2-1,CASRALAGGPYNEQFF
13,NA,TRBV30,TRBJ1-2,CAWSVPRGYGYTF
14,TRBD2,TRBV10-3,TRBJ2-7,CAISDTSGSDEQYF
17,TRBD2,TRBV5-6,TRBJ2-2,CASSQGLAGDHGGELFF
15,TRBD1,TRBV11-2,TRBJ1-3,CASSNRQGGRNTIYF
13,NA,TRBV13,TRBJ1-2,CASSSGNTGGYTF
14,NA,TRBV9,TRBJ1-1,CASSVDGWNTEAFF
15,NA,TRBV12-5,TRBJ2-1,CASGLEGGPYNEQFF
12,TRBD1,TRBV7-7,TRBJ2-2,CASSSDRRELFF
14,TRBD2,TRBV19,TRBJ2-5,CASRQLAGGETQYF
12,NA,TRBV6-5,TRBJ1-2,CASSYDGYGYTF
15,NA,TRBV5-1,TRBJ2-3,CASSLGATEGDTQYF
13,NA,TRBV18,TRBJ1-5,CASSPGRDQPQHF
15,NA,TRBV5-1,TRBJ2-1,CASSLDLGEANEQFF
16,TRBD1,TRBV10-2,TRBJ2-1,CASSVLRTGAYNEQFF
15,NA,TRBV7-2,TRBJ2-7,CASSSGRRGSYEQYF
14,NA,TRBV18,TRBJ2-7,CASSPRVTEGEQYF
16,TRBD1,TRBV18,TRBJ1-1,CASSVPGQGTNTEAFF
15,TRBD1,TRBV6-1,TRBJ2-1,CASRDPSFQGDEQFF
16,TRBD2,TRBV5-1,TRBJ2-7,CASSSGTSGSSYEQYF
14,NA,TRBV30,TRBJ1-2,CAWSVGRTNYGYTF
15,TRBD1,TRBV4-3,TRBJ1-2,CASSQRTGGEDGYTF
13,NA,TRBV30,TRBJ2-3,CAWSAGLTDTQYF
13,NA,TRBV29-1,TRBJ2-7,CSVVPRQGGEQYF
13,NA,TRBV5-1,TRBJ2-3,CASSFGGHDTQYF
17,NA,TRBV7-2,TRBJ2-4,CASSWGGGLLAKNIQYF
11,NA,TRBV13,TRBJ1-1,CATLSKVEAFF
14,NA,TRBV19,TRBJ1-4,CASSILQGGEKLFF
11,NA,TRBV5-4,TRBJ2-1,CASSSNNEQFF
17,TRBD1,TRBV5-1,TRBJ2-5,CASSPGTGGFWGETQYF
14,TRBD1,TRBV5-1,TRBJ2-5,CASSTGQPGETQYF
15,TRBD2,TRBV28,TRBJ2-7,CASSPSSGSLYEQYF
12,TRBD1,TRBV30,TRBJ1-2,CAWGTENYGYTF
18,NA,TRBV10-3,TRBJ2-2,CAISAGQGSGKDTGELFF
12,NA,TRBV19,TRBJ2-3,CASSIMGDTQYF
14,NA,TRBV6-5,TRBJ2-3,CASSYTHNTDTQYF
16,TRBD2,TRBV5-1,TRBJ2-3,CASSSGLAWMADTQYF
15,NA,TRBV5-1,TRBJ2-1,CASSSGVGSYNEQFF
13,NA,TRBV6-1,TRBJ1-5,CASSVGVNQPQHF
15,TRBD2,TRBV12-5,TRBJ2-1,CASGLVLAGGNEQFF
15,NA,TRBV6-5,TRBJ2-1,CATTPGQSSYNEQFF
14,NA,TRBV6-1,TRBJ2-3,CASSFTGNTDTQYF
14,NA,TRBV10-1,TRBJ2-1,CASSGAGAYNEQFF
14,NA,TRBV7-2,TRBJ2-7,CASSEQGGGYEQYF
12,NA,TRBV30,TRBJ2-1,CAWSVRRNEQFF
15,TRBD1,TRBV13,TRBJ1-3,CASSDSRQGGNTIYF
14,TRBD2,TRBV6-1,TRBJ2-1,CASGLAGTYNEQFF
15,NA,TRBV4-1,TRBJ2-5,CASSQDPGAWETQYF
14,NA,TRBV9,TRBJ2-7,CASSVGSTAYEQYF
15,TRBD2,TRBV6-1,TRBJ2-2,CASRPGLVDRVELFF
12,TRBD1,TRBV5-1,TRBJ2-7,CASSLEGAEQYF